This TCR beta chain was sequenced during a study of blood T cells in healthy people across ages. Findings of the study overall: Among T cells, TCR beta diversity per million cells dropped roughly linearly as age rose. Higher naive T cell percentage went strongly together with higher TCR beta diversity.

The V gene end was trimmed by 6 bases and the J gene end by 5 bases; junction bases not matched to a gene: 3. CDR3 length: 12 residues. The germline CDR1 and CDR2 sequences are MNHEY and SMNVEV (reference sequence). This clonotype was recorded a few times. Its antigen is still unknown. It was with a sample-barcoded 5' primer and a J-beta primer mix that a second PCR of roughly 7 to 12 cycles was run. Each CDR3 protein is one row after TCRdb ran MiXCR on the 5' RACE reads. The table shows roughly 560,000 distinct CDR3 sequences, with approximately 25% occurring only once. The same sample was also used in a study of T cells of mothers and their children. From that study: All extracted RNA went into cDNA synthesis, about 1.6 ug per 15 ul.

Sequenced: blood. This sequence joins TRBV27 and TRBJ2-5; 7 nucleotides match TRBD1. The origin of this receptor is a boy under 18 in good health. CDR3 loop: CASRTGSETQYF. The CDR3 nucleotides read TGTGCCAGCAGGACAGGGAGTGAGACCCAGTACTTC.